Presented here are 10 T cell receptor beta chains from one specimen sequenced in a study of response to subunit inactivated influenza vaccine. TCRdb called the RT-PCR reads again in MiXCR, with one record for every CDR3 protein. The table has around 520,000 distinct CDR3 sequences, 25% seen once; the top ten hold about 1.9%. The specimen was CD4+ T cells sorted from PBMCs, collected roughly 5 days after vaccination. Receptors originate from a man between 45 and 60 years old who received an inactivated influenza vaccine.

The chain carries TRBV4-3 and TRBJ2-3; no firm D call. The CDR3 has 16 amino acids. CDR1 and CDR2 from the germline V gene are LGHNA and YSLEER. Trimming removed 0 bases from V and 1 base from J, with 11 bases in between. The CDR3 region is CASSQDGVRGTDTQYF. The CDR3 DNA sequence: TGCGCCAGCAGCCAAGATGGTGTCCGAGGCACAGATACGCAGTATTTT.

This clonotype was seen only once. The chain's CDR3 is CASSKGQGSINEQFF. The CDR3 region has the DNA TGCGCCAGCAGCAAGGGACAGGGCTCAATCAATGAGCAGTTCTTC. This chain connects TRBV5-1 to TRBJ2-1; 9 bases map to TRBD1. V trimming: 4 bases; J trimming: 6 bases; junction bases outside the gene matches: 8. CDR3 length: 15 residues. The germline V gene encodes CDR1 SGHRS and CDR2 YFSETQ.

CDR3 nucleotides: TGTGCCAGCAGCCAAGGCGGAGCAGGAAAAAACATTCAGTACTTC. This encodes CASSQGGAGKNIQYF. The V call is TRBV3-1, the J call TRBJ2-4; D remains ambiguous. The CDR3 is 15 residues long. CDR1 is LGHDT and CDR2 is YNNKEL in the germline V gene (reference sequence). V dropped 1 base and J dropped 4 bases, with 11 bases sitting between them.

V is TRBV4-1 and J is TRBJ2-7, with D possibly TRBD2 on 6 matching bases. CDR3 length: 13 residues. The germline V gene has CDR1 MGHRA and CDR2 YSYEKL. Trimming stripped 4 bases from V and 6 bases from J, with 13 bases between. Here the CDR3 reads CASSPTGVREQYF. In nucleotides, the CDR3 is TGCGCCAGCAGCCCAACGGGGGTTCGCGAGCAGTACTTC.

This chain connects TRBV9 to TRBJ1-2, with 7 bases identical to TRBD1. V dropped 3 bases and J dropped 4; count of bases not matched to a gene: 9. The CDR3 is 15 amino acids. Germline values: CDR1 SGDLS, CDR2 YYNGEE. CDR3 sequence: CASSAYQGQSYGYTF. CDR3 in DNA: TGTGCCAGCAGCGCATATCAGGGACAGAGCTATGGCTACACCTTC.

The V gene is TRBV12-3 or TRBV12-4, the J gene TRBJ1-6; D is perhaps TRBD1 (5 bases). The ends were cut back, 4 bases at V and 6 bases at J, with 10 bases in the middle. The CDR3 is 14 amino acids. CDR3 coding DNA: TGTGCCAGCAGTTGGCAGGGTGGTAATTCACCCCTCCACTTT. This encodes CASSWQGGNSPLHF.

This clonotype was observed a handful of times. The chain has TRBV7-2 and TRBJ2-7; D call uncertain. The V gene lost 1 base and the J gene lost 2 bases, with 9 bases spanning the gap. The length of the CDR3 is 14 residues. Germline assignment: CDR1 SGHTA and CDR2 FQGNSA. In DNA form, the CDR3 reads TGTGCCAGCAGCTTAGAGGTAGTGGCCTACGAGCAGTACTTC. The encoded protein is CASSLEVVAYEQYF.

The DNA for the CDR3 is TGTGCCAGCAGTTATCGGGGACAGGGAGGGGAGACCCAGTACTTC. It codes for CASSYRGQGGETQYF. The V and J genes are TRBV6-5 and TRBJ2-5, with TRBD1 matching 9 bases. Trimming cost V 3 bases and J 5 bases; bases outside gene matches: 7. This CDR3 comprises 15 residues. The germline V gene encodes CDR1 MNHEY and CDR2 SVGAGI.

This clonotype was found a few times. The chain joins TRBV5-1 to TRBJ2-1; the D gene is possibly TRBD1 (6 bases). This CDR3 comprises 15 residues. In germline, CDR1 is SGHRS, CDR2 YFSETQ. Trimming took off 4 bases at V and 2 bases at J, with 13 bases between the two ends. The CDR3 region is CASSESGQPYNEQFF. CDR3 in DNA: TGCGCCAGCAGCGAGTCGGGACAACCCTACAATGAGCAGTTCTTC. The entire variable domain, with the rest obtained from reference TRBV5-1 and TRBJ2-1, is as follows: KAGVTQTPRYLIKTRGQQVTLSCSPISGHRSVSWYQQTPGQGLQFLFEYFSETQRNKGNFPGRFSGRQFSNSRSEMNVSTLELGDSALYLCASSESGQPYNEQFFGPGTRLTVL.

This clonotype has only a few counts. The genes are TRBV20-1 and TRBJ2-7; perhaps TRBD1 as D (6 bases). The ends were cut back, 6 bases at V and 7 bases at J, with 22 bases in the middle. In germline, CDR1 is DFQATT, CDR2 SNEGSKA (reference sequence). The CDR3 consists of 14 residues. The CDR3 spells CSASGTWVEREQYF. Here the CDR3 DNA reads TGCAGTGCCTCCGGGACATGGGTGGAGCGTGAGCAGTACTTC.